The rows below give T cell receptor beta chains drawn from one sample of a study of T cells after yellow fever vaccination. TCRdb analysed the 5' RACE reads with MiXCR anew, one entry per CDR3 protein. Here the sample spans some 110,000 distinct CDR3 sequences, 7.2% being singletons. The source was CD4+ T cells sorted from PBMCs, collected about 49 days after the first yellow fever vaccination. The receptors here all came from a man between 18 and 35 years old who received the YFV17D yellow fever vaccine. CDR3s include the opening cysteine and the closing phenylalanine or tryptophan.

cdr3_aa: CASSQVEGAETQYF
v_call: TRBV4-2
j_call: TRBJ2-5

cdr3_aa: CASVRGSGANVLTF
v_call: TRBV6-1
j_call: TRBJ2-6

cdr3_aa: CASSDRTTNEKLFF
v_call: TRBV7-9
j_call: TRBJ1-4

cdr3_aa: CASSLRQGGQPQHF
v_call: TRBV7-2
j_call: TRBJ1-5

cdr3_aa: CASSFPRGKNLAKNIQYF
v_call: TRBV7-8
j_call: TRBJ2-4

cdr3_aa: CASSRDTTRGTQYF
v_call: TRBV4-2
j_call: TRBJ2-5

cdr3_aa: CSARDRSSEYTDTQYF
v_call: TRBV20-1
j_call: TRBJ2-3

cdr3_aa: CASSLGGDLTEAFF
v_call: TRBV5-1
j_call: TRBJ1-1

cdr3_aa: CASCLALRSGGGTDTQYF
v_call: TRBV12-3/TRBV12-4
j_call: TRBJ2-3

cdr3_aa: CSARASRGNTDTQYF
v_call: TRBV20-1
j_call: TRBJ2-3

cdr3_aa: CASTEGSQETQYF
v_call: TRBV2
j_call: TRBJ2-5

cdr3_aa: CASSAPGGADYNEKLFF
v_call: TRBV28
j_call: TRBJ1-4

cdr3_aa: CASSARDGNQPQHF
v_call: TRBV5-6
j_call: TRBJ1-5

cdr3_aa: CASSYSPGGTEAFF
v_call: TRBV6-5
j_call: TRBJ1-1

cdr3_aa: CASSRRGGNQPQHF
v_call: TRBV12-3/TRBV12-4
j_call: TRBJ1-5

cdr3_aa: CSARDLQYNEQFF
v_call: TRBV20-1
j_call: TRBJ2-1

cdr3_aa: CSATPDRGTYYEQYF
v_call: TRBV20-1
j_call: TRBJ2-7

cdr3_aa: CASSSDRGSYNEQSF
v_call: TRBV2
j_call: TRBJ2-1

cdr3_aa: CASSRDLNYGYTF
v_call: TRBV6-2/TRBV6-3
j_call: TRBJ1-2

cdr3_aa: CASSKTSGGFNEQFF
v_call: TRBV7-3
j_call: TRBJ2-1

cdr3_aa: CASRTGGGIWLQTF
v_call: TRBV6-5
j_call: TRBJ1-2

cdr3_aa: CASSVSGGREKLFF
v_call: TRBV9
j_call: TRBJ1-4

cdr3_aa: CAISSGGQGVSPLHF
v_call: TRBV10-3
j_call: TRBJ1-6

cdr3_aa: CASSELARTDQYF
v_call: TRBV18
j_call: TRBJ2-5

cdr3_aa: CASTNSGNTIYF
v_call: TRBV12-3/TRBV12-4
j_call: TRBJ1-3

cdr3_aa: CSARDPGTGGETQYF
v_call: TRBV20-1
j_call: TRBJ2-5

cdr3_aa: CASSSEHSNQPQHF
v_call: TRBV18
j_call: TRBJ1-5

cdr3_aa: CATSAWMASDTQYF
v_call: TRBV15
j_call: TRBJ2-5

cdr3_aa: CASSPRAGQYTEAFF
v_call: TRBV7-9
j_call: TRBJ1-1

cdr3_aa: CASSLESLAAQYF
v_call: TRBV5-1
j_call: TRBJ2-3

cdr3_aa: CASSLGPRTYTEAFF
v_call: TRBV5-1
j_call: TRBJ1-1

cdr3_aa: CASSPDGPVEQYF
v_call: TRBV7-2
j_call: TRBJ2-7

cdr3_aa: CASSYGSRFAQYF
v_call: TRBV6-6
j_call: TRBJ2-4

cdr3_aa: CASSYMTVGAQYF
v_call: TRBV27
j_call: TRBJ2-3

cdr3_aa: CASSPGTGPFYGYTF
v_call: TRBV5-1
j_call: TRBJ1-2

cdr3_aa: CASSRTDGYGYTF
v_call: TRBV4-2
j_call: TRBJ1-2

cdr3_aa: CASTPRPGVYGYTF
v_call: TRBV5-8
j_call: TRBJ1-2

cdr3_aa: CASSQETGWNTGELFF
v_call: TRBV4-2
j_call: TRBJ2-2

cdr3_aa: CASTLAGDTGELFF
v_call: TRBV5-1
j_call: TRBJ2-2

cdr3_aa: CASSPDRGAETQYF
v_call: TRBV11-2
j_call: TRBJ2-5

cdr3_aa: CASSPAGVASDTQYF
v_call: TRBV18
j_call: TRBJ2-3

cdr3_aa: CASSQPSTGRGYGYTF
v_call: TRBV4-1
j_call: TRBJ1-2

cdr3_aa: CASSYQQGPLETQYF
v_call: TRBV7-2
j_call: TRBJ2-5

cdr3_aa: CASSPRAGNIQYF
v_call: TRBV7-2
j_call: TRBJ2-4

cdr3_aa: CASSQGTTGTAGELFF
v_call: TRBV4-3
j_call: TRBJ2-2

cdr3_aa: CASSEAGANVLTF
v_call: TRBV25-1
j_call: TRBJ2-6

cdr3_aa: CASSQTGIGGRYNSPLHF
v_call: TRBV4-1
j_call: TRBJ1-6

cdr3_aa: CSVTRQGARETQYF
v_call: TRBV20-1
j_call: TRBJ2-5

cdr3_aa: CASSADSGNTEAFF
v_call: TRBV5-1
j_call: TRBJ1-1

cdr3_aa: CSAQPGGFGYTF
v_call: TRBV20-1
j_call: TRBJ1-2

cdr3_aa: CASSPFAGGNYGYTF
v_call: TRBV12-3/TRBV12-4
j_call: TRBJ1-2

cdr3_aa: CSAREGGRNYGYTF
v_call: TRBV20-1
j_call: TRBJ1-2

cdr3_aa: CASSWDRASNEKLFF
v_call: TRBV5-5
j_call: TRBJ1-4

cdr3_aa: CASSQLAGRSSTDTQYF
v_call: TRBV4-3
j_call: TRBJ2-3